A selection of T cell receptor beta chains follows, all from one sample in a study of blood T cell repertoires in COVID-19. TCRdb keeps only in-frame clones here, not all; method: immunoSEQ multiplex PCR. The data contain about 21,000 clones, 70% to 90% of them seen just once; the ten biggest clones take up around 29%. The specimen sequenced was peripheral blood. The origin of the receptors is a human donor with active COVID-19. The donor label of this sample is uncertain. CDR3s include the opening cysteine and the closing phenylalanine or tryptophan. D genes are given only for firm matches. A row's size may be missing; if present it is once, few, many or a size class.

v_call	clone_size	j_call	d_call	cdr3_aa	cdr3_nt
TRBV9	.	TRBJ1-2	.	CASSVGQTLTYGYTF	TGTGCCAGCAGCGTGGGACAAACACTTACCTATGGCTACACCTTC
TRBV4-2	.	TRBJ2-1	TRBD2	CASSQEWTSGLRDEQFF	TGTGCCAGCAGCCAAGAGTGGACTAGCGGGTTAAGAGATGAGCAGTTCTTC
TRBV20-1	.	TRBJ1-5	TRBD1	CSASARGSYQPQHF	TGCAGTGCTAGTGCCAGGGGGTCCTATCAGCCCCAGCATTTT
TRBV6-5	.	TRBJ1-5	TRBD1	CASSKDRGDNQPQHF	TGTGCCAGCAGCAAGGACAGGGGTGACAATCAGCCCCAGCATTTT
TRBV5-4	.	TRBJ1-3	.	CASSSGSRGNRATIYF	TGTGCCAGCAGCTCAGGAAGCAGGGGTAATCGGGCCACCATATATTTT
TRBV21-1	.	TRBJ2-2	.	CASSKVHRRVFF	TGTGCCAGCAGCAAAGTCCACAGGAGGGTGTTTTTT
TRBV9	.	TRBJ2-1	TRBD1	CASSGGQGGSEQFF	TGTGCCAGCAGCGGTGGACAGGGTGGCAGTGAGCAGTTCTTC
TRBV5-6	.	TRBJ2-3	.	CASSFQGTDTQYF	TGTGCCAGCAGCTTTCAGGGGACAGATACGCAGTATTTT
TRBV18	once	TRBJ1-4	TRBD1	CASSPGQGAVDEKLFF	TGTGCCAGCTCACCTGGACAGGGGGCCGTGGATGAAAAACTGTTTTTT
TRBV20-1	.	TRBJ2-7	.	CSASSGTGYEQYF	TGCAGTGCTAGTAGCGGGACAGGGTACGAGCAGTACTTC
TRBV5-4	.	TRBJ2-7	.	CASSLTPGNEQYF	TGTGCCAGCAGCTTGACTCCAGGGAACGAGCAGTACTTC
TRBV19	.	TRBJ1-2	.	CASSPSGGRGGVMGYTF	TGTGCCAGTAGTCCCTCCGGTGGGAGGGGTGGGGTTATGGGCTACACCTTC
TRBV19	.	TRBJ2-7	TRBD2	CASSRTSGRVEQYF	TGTGCCAGTAGTAGGACTAGCGGGAGGGTTGAGCAGTACTTC
TRBV4-3	.	TRBJ1-2	.	CASSQNRRMDYGYTF	TGCGCCAGCAGCCAGAATCGCAGGATGGACTATGGCTACACCTTC
TRBV28	.	TRBJ2-1	TRBD2	CASSTSGSGYNEQFF	TGTGCCAGCAGTACAAGCGGGAGTGGCTACAATGAGCAGTTCTTC
TRBV30	.	TRBJ2-1	TRBD2	CAWTRGGVSHEQFF	TGTGCCTGGACCCGCGGGGGGGTATCACATGAGCAGTTCTTC
TRBV7-9	.	TRBJ2-7	.	CASKGDNNEQYF	TGTGCCAGCAAGGGGGACAACAACGAGCAGTACTTC